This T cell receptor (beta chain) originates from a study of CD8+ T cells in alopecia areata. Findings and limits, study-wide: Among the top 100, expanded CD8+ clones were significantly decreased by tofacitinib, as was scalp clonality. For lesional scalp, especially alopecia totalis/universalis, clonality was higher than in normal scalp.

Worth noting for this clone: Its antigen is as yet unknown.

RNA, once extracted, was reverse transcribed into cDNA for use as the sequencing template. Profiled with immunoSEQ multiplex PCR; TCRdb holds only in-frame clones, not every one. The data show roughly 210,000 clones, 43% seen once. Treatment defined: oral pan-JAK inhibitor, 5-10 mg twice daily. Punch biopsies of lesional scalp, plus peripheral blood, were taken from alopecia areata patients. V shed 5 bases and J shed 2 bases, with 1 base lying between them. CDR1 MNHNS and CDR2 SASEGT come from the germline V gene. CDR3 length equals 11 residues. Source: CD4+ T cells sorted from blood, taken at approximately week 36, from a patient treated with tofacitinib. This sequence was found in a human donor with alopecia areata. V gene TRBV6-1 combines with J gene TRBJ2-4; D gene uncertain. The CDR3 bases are TGTGCCAGCAGTTCCAAAAACATTCAGTACTTC. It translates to CASSSKNIQYF.